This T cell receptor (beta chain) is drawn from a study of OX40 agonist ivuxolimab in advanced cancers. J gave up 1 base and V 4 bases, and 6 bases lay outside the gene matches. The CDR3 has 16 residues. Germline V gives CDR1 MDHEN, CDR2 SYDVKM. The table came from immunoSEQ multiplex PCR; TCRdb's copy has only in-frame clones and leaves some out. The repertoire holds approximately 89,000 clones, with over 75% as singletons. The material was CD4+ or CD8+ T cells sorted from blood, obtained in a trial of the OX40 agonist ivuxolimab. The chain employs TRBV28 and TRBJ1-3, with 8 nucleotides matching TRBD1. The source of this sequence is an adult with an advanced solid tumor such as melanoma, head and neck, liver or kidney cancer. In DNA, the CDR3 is TGTGCCAGCAGTTCCCAACAGGGGGTATCTGGAAACACCATATATTTT. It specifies CASSSQQGVSGNTIYF.